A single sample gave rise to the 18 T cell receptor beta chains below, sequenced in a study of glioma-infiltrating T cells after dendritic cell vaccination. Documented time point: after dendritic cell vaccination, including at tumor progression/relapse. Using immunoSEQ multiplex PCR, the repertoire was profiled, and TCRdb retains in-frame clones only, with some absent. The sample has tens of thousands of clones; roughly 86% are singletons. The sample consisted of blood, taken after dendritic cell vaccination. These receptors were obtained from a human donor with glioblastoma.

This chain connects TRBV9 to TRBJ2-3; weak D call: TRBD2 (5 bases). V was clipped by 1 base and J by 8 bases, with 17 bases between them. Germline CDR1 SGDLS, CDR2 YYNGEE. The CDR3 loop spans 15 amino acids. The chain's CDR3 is CASSVSPTEDGTQYF. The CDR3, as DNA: TGTGCCAGCAGCGTATCCCCTACGGAGGACGGTACGCAGTATTTT.

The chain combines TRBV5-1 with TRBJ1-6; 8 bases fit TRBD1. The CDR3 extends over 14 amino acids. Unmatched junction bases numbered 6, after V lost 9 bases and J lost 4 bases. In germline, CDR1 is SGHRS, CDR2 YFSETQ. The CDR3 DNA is TGCGCCACCTCGACAGGGGATTATAATTCACCCCTCCACTTT. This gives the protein CATSTGDYNSPLHF.

The DNA for the CDR3 is TGTGCCAGCAGCTTATCCCCCCCCGTGGCAGGGTGGGCAGATACGCAGTATTTT. Translated, it gives CASSLSPPVAGWADTQYF. This chain joins TRBV11-2 and TRBJ2-3; TRBD1 might be the D (5 bases). Germline CDR1 SGHAT, CDR2 FQNNGV. V shed 2 bases and J shed 4 bases, with 22 bases lying between them. The CDR3 contains 18 residues.

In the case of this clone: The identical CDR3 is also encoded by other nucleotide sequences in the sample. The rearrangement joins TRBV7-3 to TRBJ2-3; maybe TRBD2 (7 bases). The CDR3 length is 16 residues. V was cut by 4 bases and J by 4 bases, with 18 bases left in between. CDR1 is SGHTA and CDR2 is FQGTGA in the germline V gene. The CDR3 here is CASSSRGGRGADTQYF. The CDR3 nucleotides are TGTGCCAGCAGCTCCCGAGGGGGACGGGGGGCAGATACGCAGTATTTT.

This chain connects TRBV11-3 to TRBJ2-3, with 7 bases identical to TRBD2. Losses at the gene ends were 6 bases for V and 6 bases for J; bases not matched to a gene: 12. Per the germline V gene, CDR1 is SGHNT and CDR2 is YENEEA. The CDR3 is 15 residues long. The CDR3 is CASSRIAGPGDTQYF. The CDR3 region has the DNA TGTGCCAGCAGTCGTATAGCGGGCCCTGGGGATACGCAGTATTTT. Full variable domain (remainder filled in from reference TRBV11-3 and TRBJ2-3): EAGVVQSPRYKIIEKKQPVAFWCNPISGHNTLYWYLQNLGQGPELLIRYENEEAVDDSQLPKDRFSAERLKGVDSTLKIQPAELGDSAVYLCASSRIAGPGDTQYFGPGTRLTVL.

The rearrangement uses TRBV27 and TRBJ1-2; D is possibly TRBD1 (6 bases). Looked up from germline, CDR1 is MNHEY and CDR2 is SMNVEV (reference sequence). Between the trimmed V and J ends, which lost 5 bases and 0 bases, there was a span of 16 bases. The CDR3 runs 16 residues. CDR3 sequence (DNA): TGTGCCAGCAGTGTACAACACAGGGACCCTAACTATGGCTACACCTTC. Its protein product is CASSVQHRDPNYGYTF.

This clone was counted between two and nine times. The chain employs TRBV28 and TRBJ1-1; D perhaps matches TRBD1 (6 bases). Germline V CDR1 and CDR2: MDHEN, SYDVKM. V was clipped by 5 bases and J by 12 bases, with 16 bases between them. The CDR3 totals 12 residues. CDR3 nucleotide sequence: TGTGCCAGCAGTGTCCGGGACACCAAAACTTTCTTT. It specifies CASSVRDTKTFF.

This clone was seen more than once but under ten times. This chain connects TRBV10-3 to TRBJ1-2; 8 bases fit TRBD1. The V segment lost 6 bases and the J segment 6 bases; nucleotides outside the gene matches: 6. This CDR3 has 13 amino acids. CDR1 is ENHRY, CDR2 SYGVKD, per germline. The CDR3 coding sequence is TGTGCCATCAGCTCGGACAGGGTAGATGGCTACACCTTC. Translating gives CAISSDRVDGYTF.

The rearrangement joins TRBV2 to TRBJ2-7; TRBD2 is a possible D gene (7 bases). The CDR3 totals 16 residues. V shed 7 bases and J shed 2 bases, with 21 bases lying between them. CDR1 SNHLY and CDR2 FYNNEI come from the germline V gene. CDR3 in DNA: TGTGCCAGCACCGGTGCCGGGGGGCGCGGGACCTACGAGCAGTACTTC. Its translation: CASTGAGGRGTYEQYF.

CDR3 DNA: TGTGCCAGCTCACCACCTTGGGACAGGGGTCAGCCCCAGCATTTT. Its translation: CASSPPWDRGQPQHF. V is TRBV18 and J is TRBJ1-5, with 10 nucleotides matching TRBD1. V was clipped by 0 bases and J by 6 bases; unmatched bases: 2. The CDR3 extends over 15 amino acids. CDR1 and CDR2 from the germline V gene are KGHSH and LQKENI.

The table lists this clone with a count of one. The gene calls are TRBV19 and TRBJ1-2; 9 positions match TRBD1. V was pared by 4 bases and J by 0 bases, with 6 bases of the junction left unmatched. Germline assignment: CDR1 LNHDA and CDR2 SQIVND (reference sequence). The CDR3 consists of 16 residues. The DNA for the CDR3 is TGTGCCAGTAGTACCAGACAGGGGGAGACTAACTATGGCTACACCTTC. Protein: CASSTRQGETNYGYTF.

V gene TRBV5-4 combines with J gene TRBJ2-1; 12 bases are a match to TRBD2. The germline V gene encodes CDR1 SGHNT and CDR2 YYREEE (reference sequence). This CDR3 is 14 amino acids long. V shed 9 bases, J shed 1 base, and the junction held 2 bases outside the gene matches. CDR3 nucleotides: TGTGCCACACTAGCGGGGGGTTCCTACAATGAGCAGTTCTTC. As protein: CATLAGGSYNEQFF.

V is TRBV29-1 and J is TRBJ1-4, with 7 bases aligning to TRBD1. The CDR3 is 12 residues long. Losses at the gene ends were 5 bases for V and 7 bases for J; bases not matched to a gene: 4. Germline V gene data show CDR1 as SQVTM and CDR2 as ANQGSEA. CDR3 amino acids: CSVSSGGEKLFF. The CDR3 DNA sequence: TGCAGCGTTTCGTCAGGGGGTGAAAAACTGTTTTTT.

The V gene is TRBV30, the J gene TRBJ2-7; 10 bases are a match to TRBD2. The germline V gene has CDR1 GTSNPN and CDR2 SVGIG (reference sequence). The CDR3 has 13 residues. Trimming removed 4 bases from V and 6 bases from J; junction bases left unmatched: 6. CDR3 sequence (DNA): TGTGCCTGGACCCTAGCGGGAGTACCCGAGCAGTACTTC. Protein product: CAWTLAGVPEQYF.

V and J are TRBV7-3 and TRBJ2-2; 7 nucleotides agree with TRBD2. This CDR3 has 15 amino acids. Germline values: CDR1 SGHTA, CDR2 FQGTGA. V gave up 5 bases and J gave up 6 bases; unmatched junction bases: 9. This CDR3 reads CASSLSGAAAGELFF. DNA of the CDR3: TGTGCCAGCAGCCTAAGCGGGGCCGCGGCCGGGGAGCTGTTTTTT.

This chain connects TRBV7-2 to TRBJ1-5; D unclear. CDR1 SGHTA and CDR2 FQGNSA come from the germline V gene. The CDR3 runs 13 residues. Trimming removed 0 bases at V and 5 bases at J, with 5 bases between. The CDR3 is CASSLALDQPQHF. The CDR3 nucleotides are TGTGCCAGCAGCTTAGCGCTAGATCAGCCCCAGCATTTT.

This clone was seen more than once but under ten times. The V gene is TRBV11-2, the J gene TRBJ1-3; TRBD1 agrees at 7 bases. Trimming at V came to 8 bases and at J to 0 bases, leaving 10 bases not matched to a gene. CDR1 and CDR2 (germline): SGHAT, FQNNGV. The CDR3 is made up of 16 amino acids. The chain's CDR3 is CASSWTGTASGNTIYF. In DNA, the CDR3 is TGTGCCAGCTCTTGGACAGGCACTGCCTCTGGAAACACCATATATTTT.

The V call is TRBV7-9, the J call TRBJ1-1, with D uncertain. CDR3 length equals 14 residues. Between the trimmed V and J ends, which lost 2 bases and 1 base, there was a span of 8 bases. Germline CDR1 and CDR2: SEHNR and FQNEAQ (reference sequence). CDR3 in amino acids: CASSLLTGNTEAFF. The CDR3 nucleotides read TGTGCCAGCAGCTTACTGACGGGGAACACTGAAGCTTTCTTT.